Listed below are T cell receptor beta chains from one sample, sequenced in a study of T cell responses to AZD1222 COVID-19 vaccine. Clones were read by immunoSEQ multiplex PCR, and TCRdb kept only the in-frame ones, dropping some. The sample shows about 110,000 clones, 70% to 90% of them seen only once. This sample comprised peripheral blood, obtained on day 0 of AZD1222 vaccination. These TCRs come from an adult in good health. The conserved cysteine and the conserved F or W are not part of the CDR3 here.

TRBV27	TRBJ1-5	ASSGDNQPQH
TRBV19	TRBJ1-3	ASSIWANSGNTIY
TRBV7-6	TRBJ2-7	ASSSPLAGVYEQY
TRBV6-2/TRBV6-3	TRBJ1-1	ASSYYLKNTEAF
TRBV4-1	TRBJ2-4	ASSQVRGGIQY
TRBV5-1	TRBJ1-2	ASSLTTGDTGYT
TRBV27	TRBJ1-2	ASSLASSSYGYT
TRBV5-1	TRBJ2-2	ASSRLREPGELF
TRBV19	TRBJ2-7	ASMGRGQGSEQY
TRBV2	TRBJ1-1	ASRALSYEEAF
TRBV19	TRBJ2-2	ASSMGQGNTGELF
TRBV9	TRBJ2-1	ASSPEDRYNEQF
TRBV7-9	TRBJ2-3	ASSRTSGVGGTDTQY
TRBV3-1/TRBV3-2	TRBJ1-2	ASSQDFTGLNYGYT
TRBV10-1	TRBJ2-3	ASSESGGTQY
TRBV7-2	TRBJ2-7	ASSLDYGYEQY
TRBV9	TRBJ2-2	ASSVAQNTGELF
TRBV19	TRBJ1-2	ASSILDSSNYGYT
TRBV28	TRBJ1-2	ASTSLYGYT
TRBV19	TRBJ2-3	ASSIGLAGYTDTQY
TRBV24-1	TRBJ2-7	ATSGGQGWPYEQY
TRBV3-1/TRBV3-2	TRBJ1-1	ASSQEGSGNTEAF
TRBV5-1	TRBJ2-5	ASSLVSPGETQY
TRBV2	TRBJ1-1	ASSEDFQTEAF
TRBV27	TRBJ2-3	ASSGQGRSTDTQY
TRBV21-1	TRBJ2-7	ASSKAGTGPSSYEQY
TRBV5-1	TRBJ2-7	ASSSPPYEQY
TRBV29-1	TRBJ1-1	SAYRGGEAF
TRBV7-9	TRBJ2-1	ASSLIPNEQF
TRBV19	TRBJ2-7	ASSMLAGGEQY
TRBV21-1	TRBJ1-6	ASSKIGSSYNSPLH
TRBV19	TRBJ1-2	ASRPRGTANYGYT
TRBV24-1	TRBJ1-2	ATSGTVSGYT
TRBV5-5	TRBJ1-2	ASSDPNYGYT
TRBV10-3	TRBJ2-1	AIDGTSGKGSYNEQF
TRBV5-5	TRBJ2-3	ASSQGWRAVLRTDTQY
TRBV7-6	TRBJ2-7	ASSLGTSGSSEQY
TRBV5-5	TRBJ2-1	ASSLMGVNDYNEQF
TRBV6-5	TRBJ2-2	ASSYSSTPGTGELF
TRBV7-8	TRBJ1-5	ASSLASRGNQPQH
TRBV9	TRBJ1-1	ASSATGANTEAF
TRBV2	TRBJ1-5	ASSDQDARDQPQH
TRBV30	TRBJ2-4	AWSDKNIQY
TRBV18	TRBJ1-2	ASSPGTGGTYGYT
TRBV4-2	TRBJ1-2	ASSQDSGDFYGYT
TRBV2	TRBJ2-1	ASTILSGVYNEQF
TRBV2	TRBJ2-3	ASSEGLAGGDTDTQY
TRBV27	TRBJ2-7	ASSLGRTAYEQY
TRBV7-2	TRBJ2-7	ASSLAQIYEQY
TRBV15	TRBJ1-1	ATSRGGQGDTEAF
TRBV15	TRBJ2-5	ATSDRSGQGRQETQY
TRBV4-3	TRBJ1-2	ASSQDFETGYYGYT
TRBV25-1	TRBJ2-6	ASSGDSGANVLT